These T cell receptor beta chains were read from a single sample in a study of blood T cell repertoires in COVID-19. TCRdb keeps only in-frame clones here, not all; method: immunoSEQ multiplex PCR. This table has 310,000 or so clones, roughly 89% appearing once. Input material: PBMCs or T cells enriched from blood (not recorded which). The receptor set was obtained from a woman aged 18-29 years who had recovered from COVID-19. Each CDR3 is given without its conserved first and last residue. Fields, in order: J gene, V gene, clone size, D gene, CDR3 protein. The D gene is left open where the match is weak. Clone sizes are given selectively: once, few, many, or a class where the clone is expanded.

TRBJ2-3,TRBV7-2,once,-,ASSLAAGLQY
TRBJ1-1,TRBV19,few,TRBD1,ASTAGTGGARRAF
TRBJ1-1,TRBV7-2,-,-,ASSRSGIGNTEAF
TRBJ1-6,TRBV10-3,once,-,AISERGDPANSPLH
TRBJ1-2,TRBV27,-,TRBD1,ASSLRQGAIYGYT
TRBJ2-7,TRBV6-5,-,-,ASSTAGSYEQY
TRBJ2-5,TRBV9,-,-,ASSPLSQETQY
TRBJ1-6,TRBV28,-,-,ASSLTSVYNSPLH
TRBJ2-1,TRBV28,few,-,ASRAIPGQRVQSYYNEQF
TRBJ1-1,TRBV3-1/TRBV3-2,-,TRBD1,ASSTTGVNTEAF
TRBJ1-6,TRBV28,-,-,ASSFPGARNSPLH
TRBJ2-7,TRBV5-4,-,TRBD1,ASSLAVGGLDEQY
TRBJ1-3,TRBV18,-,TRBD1,ASSPLGQGNTIY
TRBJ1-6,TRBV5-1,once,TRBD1,ASSMGQSNSPLH
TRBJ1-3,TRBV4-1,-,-,ASSQVTPRVKNTIY
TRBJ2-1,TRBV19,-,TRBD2,ASSIVPGLSAGGRGEQF
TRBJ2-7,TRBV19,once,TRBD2,ASSPAGGRALYEQY
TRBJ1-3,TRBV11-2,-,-,ASSSAGLSGNTIY
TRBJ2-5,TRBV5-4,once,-,ASSFHTGSETQY
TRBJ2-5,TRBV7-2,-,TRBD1,ASSLTPGQGETQY